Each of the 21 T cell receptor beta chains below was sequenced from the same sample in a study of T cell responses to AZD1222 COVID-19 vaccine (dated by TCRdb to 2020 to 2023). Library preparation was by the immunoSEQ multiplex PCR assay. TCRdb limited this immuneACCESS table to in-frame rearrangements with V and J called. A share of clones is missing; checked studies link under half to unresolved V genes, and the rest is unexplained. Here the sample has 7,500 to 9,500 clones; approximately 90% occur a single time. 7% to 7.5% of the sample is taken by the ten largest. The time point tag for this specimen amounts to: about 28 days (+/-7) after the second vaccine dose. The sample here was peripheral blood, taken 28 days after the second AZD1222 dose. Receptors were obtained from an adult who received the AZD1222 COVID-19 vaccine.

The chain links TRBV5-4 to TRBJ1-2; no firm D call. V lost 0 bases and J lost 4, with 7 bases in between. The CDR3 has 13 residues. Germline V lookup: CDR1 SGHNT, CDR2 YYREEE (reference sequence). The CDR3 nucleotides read TGTGCCAGCAGCTTGGGAACGAGCTATGGCTACACCTTC. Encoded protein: CASSLGTSYGYTF.

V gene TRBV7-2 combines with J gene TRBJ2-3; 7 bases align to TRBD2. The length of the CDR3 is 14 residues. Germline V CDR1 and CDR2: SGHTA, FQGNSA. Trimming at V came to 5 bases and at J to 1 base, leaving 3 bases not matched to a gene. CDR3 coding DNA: TGTGCCAGCAGCGTTGGGGGGGGCACAGATACGCAGTATTTT. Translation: CASSVGGGTDTQYF.

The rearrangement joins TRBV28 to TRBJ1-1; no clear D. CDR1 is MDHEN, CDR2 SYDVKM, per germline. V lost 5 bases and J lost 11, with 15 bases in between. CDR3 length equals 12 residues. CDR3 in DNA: TGTGCCAGCAGTCAGACACTTTCCACTGCTTTCTTT. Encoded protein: CASSQTLSTAFF.

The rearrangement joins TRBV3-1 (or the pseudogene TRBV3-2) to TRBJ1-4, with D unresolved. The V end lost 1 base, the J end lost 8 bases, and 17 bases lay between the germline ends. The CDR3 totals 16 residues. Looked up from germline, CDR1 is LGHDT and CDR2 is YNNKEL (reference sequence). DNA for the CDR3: TGTGCCAGCAGCCAAGCTCCCCCAGGATTGCGGGAAAAACTGTTTTTT. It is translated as CASSQAPPGLREKLFF.

The CDR3 DNA is TGTGCCAGCAGCTATCAAGGGGGCTACACTGAAGCTTTCTTT. This sequence encodes CASSYQGGYTEAFF. The rearrangement links TRBV7-9 to TRBJ1-1, with 7 bases that match TRBD1. The CDR3 is 14 amino acids. CDR1 is SEHNR, CDR2 FQNEAQ, per germline (reference sequence). Unmatched junction bases numbered 5, after V lost 4 bases and J lost 3 bases.

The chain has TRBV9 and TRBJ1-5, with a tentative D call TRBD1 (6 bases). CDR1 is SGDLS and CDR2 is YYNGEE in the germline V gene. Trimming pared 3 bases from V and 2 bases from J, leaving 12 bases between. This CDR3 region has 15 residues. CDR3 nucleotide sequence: TGTGCCAGCAGCGCCCAGGGGAATGGCAATCAGCCCCAGCATTTT. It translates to CASSAQGNGNQPQHF.

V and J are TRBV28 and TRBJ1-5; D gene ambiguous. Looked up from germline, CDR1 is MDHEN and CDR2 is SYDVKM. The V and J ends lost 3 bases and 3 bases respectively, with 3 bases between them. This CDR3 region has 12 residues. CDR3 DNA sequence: TGTGCCAGCAGTTTCCTCAATCAGCCCCAGCATTTT. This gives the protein CASSFLNQPQHF.

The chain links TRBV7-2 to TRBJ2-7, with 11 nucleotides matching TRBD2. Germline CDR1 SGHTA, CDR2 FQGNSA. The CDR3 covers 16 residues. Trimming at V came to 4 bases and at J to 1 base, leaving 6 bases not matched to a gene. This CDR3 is CASSSPSGGLSYEQYF. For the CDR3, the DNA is TGTGCCAGCAGCTCACCTAGCGGGGGGCTTTCCTACGAGCAGTACTTC.

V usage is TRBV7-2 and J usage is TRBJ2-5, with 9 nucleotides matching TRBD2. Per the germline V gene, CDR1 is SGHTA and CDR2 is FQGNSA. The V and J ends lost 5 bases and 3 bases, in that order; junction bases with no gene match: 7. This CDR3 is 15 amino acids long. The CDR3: CASSVGTSTKETQYF. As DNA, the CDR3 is TGTGCCAGCAGCGTCGGGACTAGCACTAAAGAGACCCAGTACTTC.

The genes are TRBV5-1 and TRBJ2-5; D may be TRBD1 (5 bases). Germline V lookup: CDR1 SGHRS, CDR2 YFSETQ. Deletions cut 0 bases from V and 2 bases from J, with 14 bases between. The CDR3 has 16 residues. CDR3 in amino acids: CASSLARAGVQETQYF. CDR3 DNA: TGCGCCAGCAGCTTGGCCAGGGCAGGCGTGCAAGAGACCCAGTACTTC.

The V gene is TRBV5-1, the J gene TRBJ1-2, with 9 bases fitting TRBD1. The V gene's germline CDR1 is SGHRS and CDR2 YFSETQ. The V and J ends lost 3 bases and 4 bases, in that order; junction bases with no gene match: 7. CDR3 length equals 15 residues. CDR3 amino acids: CASSSYRGPGYGYTF. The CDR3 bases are TGCGCCAGCAGCTCCTACAGGGGGCCTGGCTATGGCTACACCTTC.

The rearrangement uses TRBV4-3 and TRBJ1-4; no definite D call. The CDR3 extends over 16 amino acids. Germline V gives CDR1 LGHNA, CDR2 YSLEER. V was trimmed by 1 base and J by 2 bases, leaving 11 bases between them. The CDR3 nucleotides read TGCGCCAGCAGCCAAGGAGCTTTGATTACTAATGAAAAACTGTTTTTT. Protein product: CASSQGALITNEKLFF.

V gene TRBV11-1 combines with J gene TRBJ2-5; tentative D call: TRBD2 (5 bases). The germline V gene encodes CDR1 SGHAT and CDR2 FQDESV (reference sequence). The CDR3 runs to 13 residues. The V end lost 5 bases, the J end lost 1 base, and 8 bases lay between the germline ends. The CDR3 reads CASSKLVQETQYF. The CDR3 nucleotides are TGTGCCAGCAGCAAACTAGTCCAAGAGACCCAGTACTTC.

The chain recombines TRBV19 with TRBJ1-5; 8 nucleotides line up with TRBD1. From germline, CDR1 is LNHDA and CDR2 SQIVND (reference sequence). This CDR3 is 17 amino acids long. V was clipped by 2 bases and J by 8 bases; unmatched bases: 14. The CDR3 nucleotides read TGTGCCAGTAGTATAAGATCGACAGGGGCCGATGTCAAGCCCCAGCATTTT. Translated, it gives CASSIRSTGADVKPQHF.

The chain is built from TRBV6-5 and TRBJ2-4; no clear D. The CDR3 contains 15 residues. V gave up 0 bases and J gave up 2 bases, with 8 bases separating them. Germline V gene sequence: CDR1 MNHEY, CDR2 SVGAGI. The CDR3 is CASSYSARSKNIQYF. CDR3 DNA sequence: TGTGCCAGCAGTTACTCGGCCAGGTCCAAAAACATTCAGTACTTC.

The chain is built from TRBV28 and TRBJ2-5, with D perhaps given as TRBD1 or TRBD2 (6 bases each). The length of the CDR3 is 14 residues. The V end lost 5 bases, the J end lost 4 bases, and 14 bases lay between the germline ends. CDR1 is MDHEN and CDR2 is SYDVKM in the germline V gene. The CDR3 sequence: CASSTPGAGETQYF. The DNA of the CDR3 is TGTGCCAGCAGTACCCCGGGGGCCGGAGAGACCCAGTACTTC.

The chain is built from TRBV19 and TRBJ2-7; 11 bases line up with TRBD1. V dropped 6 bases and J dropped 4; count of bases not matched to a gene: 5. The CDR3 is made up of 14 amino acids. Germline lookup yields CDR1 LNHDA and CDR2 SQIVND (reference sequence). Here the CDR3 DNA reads TGTGCCAGTAGCGGGACAGGGGGATGGTACGAGCAGTACTTC. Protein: CASSGTGGWYEQYF.

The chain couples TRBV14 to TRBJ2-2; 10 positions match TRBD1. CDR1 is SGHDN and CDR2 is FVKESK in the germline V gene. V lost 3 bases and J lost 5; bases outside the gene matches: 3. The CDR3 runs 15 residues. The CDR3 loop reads CASSHDRGRTGELFF. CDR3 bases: TGTGCCAGCAGCCACGACAGGGGGCGGACCGGGGAGCTGTTTTTT.

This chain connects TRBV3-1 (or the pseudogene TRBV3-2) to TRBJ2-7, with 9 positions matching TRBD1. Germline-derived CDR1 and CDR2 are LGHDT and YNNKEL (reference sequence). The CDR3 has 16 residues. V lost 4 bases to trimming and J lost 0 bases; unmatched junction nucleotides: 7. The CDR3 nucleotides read TGTGCCAGCAGCCGCCTAACAGGGGGCGGCTCCTACGAGCAGTACTTC. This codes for CASSRLTGGGSYEQYF.

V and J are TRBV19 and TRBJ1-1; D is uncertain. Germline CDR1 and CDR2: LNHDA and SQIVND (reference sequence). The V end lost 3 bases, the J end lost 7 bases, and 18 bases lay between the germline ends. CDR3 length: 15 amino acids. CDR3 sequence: CASSISHSRPFEAFF. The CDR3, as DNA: TGTGCCAGTAGTATTTCGCACAGCAGGCCGTTTGAAGCTTTCTTT.

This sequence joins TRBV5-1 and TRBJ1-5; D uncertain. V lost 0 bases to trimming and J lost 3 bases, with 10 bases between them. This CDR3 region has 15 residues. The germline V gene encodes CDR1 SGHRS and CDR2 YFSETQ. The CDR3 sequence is CASSLAPGNNQPQHF. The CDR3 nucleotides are TGCGCCAGCAGCTTGGCCCCCGGGAACAATCAGCCCCAGCATTTT.